Given below is one T cell receptor (beta chain) in context. The sample comes from a study of identical twins. V lost 7 bases, J lost 1 base, and 13 bases lay in between. The CDR3 consists of 14 residues. TCRdb re-derived calls from the 5' RACE reads in MiXCR, one entry per CDR3 protein. The sample lists about 660,000 distinct CDR3 sequences; less than 10% were seen once. Another study also made use of these data, one on yellow fever vaccine responses in identical twins.

The chain carries TRBV12-3 or TRBV12-4 and TRBJ1-1; D gene uncertain. The origin of this receptor is a woman under 30 in good health. Material for sequencing was PBMCs. The CDR3 sequence is CASTTGRGNTEAFF. The CDR3 coding sequence is TGTGCCAGCACCACGGGCCGGGGGAACACTGAAGCTTTCTTT.